This T cell receptor (beta chain) was found in a study of cytomegalovirus exposure and HLA in healthy donors. Study observations and caveats: Equally common other TCR beta chains were less clonally expanded than HLA-associated ones, a later analysis found. Certain sequence variants were highly shared and formed a cluster, and this cluster was likely a sequencing artifact.

V dropped 4 bases and J dropped 2 bases, with 16 bases sitting between them. The CDR3 has 15 amino acids. Germline values: CDR1 SGHNT, CDR2 YYREEE (reference sequence). Notes on this clone: The antigen remains undetermined.

The PCR ran on 60 Vbeta and 13 Jbeta primers. This table comes from immunoSEQ multiplex PCR, and its TCRdb copy is limited to in-frame clones, with some not included. Of approximately 170,000 clones in the sample, 70% to 75% were seen once. The sample was PBMCs. This receptor was taken from a man in his thirties or forties in good health and CMV-seropositive. The rearrangement joins TRBV5-4 to TRBJ2-7; D is perhaps TRBD1 (5 bases). CDR3 protein: CASSQDGQGTYEQYF. In DNA, the CDR3 is TGTGCCAGCAGCCAAGATGGGCAGGGAACCTACGAGCAGTACTTC.